The TCR beta chain under discussion was sequenced for a study of neurological immune-mediated disorders. This clonotype was seen ten or more times. Its matching antigen is unknown. Notes on the study in general: CDR3 amino acid sequences found in expanded clones were never shared across subjects, suggesting private repertoires in all groups.

J gave up 3 bases and V 5 bases, and 15 bases lay outside the gene matches. This CDR3 region has 17 residues. Per the germline V gene, CDR1 is LNHNV and CDR2 is YYDKDF (reference sequence). TCRdb processed the 5' RACE reads anew with MiXCR; each CDR3 protein has one entry. The data contain 14,000 or so distinct CDR3 sequences, roughly 13% of them seen just once; the ten biggest clones take up 41%. The sequencing input was CD8+ T cells from blood. This TCR came from a female donor with HTLV-1-associated myelopathy (HAM/TSP). The chain links TRBV15 to TRBJ1-1, with 7 bases identical to TRBD1. CDR3 residues: CATSLNDRVSTHTEAFF. The CDR3 bases are TGTGCCACCAGCCTCAATGACAGGGTTTCTACGCACACTGAAGCTTTCTTT.